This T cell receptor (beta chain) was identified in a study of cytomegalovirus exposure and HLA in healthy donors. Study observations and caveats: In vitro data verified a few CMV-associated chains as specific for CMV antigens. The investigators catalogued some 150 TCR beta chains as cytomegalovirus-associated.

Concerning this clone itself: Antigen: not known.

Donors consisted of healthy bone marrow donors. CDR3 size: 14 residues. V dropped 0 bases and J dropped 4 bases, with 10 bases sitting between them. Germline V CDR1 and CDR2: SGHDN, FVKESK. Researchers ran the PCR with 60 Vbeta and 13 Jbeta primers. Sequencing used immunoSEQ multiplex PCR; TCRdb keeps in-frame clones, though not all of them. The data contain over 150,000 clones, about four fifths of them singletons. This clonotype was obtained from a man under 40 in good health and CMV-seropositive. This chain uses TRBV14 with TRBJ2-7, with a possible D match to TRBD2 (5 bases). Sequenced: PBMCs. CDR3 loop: CASSQERRPYEQYF. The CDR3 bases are TGTGCCAGCAGCCAAGAGAGGAGGCCTTACGAGCAGTACTTC. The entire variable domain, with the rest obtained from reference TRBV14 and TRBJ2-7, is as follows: EAGVTQFPSHSVIEKGQTVTLRCDPISGHDNLYWYRRVMGKEIKFLLHFVKESKQDESGMPNNRFLAERTGGTYSTLKVQPAELEDSGVYFCASSQERRPYEQYFGPGTRLTVT.